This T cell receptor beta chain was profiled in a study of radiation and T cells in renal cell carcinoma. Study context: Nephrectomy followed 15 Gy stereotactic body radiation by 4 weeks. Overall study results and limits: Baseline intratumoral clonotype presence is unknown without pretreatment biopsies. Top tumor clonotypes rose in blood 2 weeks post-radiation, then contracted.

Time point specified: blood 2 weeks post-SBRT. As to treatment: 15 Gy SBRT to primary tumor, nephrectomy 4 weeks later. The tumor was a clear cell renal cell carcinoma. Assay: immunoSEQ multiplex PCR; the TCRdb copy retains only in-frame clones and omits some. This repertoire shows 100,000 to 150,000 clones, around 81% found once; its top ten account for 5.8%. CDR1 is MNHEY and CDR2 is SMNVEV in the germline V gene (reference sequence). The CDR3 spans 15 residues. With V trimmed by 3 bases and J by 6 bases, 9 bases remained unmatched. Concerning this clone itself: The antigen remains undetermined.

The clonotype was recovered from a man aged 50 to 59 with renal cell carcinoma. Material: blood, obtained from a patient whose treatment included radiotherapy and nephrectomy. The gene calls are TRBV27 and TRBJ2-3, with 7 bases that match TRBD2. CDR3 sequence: CASSLIGAGEDTQYF. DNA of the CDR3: TGTGCCAGCAGTTTGATTGGGGCGGGAGAGGATACGCAGTATTTT.